This is a list of T cell receptor beta chains from one sample in a study of cytomegalovirus exposure and HLA in healthy donors. TCRdb's copy holds only in-frame clones and misses some; the assay was immunoSEQ multiplex PCR. This repertoire shows under 200,000 clones, almost 80% found once; its top ten account for more than 12%. What was sequenced was PBMCs. Receptors were obtained from a man in his fifties or sixties in good health and CMV-seropositive. The CDR3 runs from the conserved cysteine through the conserved F or W. A D gene is named only where the DNA matches it firmly. Only some rows state a clone size, as once, few, many or a class for expanded clones.

abundance,j_gene,v_gene,d_gene,CDR3nt,CDR3aa
few,TRBJ1-1,TRBV18,TRBD1,TGTGCCAGCTCAGCACAGGGGGAGAACACTGAAGCTTTCTTT,CASSAQGENTEAFF
NA,TRBJ2-1,TRBV28,NA,TGTGCCAGCAGTTTCCTCGACAGGCTCAGGGAGCAGTTCTTC,CASSFLDRLREQFF
NA,TRBJ1-1,TRBV28,NA,TGTGCCAGCAGTTTTCAGAACACTGAAGCTTTCTTT,CASSFQNTEAFF
NA,TRBJ2-1,TRBV4-1,NA,TGCGCCAGCAGCCAAGACCGACAGTCCAATGAGCAGTTCTTC,CASSQDRQSNEQFF
NA,TRBJ1-3,TRBV29-1,NA,TGCAGCGTTGCCCAGGGGTGGGGGCTCGGAAACACCATATATTTT,CSVAQGWGLGNTIYF
NA,TRBJ1-4,TRBV19,TRBD1,TGTGCCAGTAGCCGACAGGGAGTAGCTGAAAAACTGTTTTTT,CASSRQGVAEKLFF
NA,TRBJ2-2,TRBV2,NA,TGTGCCAGCAATCTTAGCGGAACGAACACCGGGGAGCTGTTTTTT,CASNLSGTNTGELFF
NA,TRBJ1-2,TRBV2,NA,TGTGCCAGCAGCGCGGACACCTATGGCTACACCTTC,CASSADTYGYTF
NA,TRBJ1-1,TRBV5-5,TRBD1,TGTGCCAGCTCTCGGGACAGGGAAATGACGAACACTGAAGCTTTCTTT,CASSRDREMTNTEAFF
few,TRBJ1-4,TRBV9,TRBD1,TGTGCCAGCAGCGTAGGTGGGACAGGGACTACTAATGAAAAACTGTTTTTT,CASSVGGTGTTNEKLFF